This TCR beta chain is drawn from a study of blood T cell repertoires in COVID-19. Across the study: Sites in the United States, Italy and Spain provided acute and convalescent COVID-19 samples. T cells, B-cell-depleted T cells, or PBMCs provided the cDNA or gDNA that served as material.

Under the authors' procedure: Nucleated cell number was recorded as an estimate derived from reference gene primer amplification. Sequenced by immunoSEQ multiplex PCR; TCRdb stores in-frame clones only, minus some. V and J calls and clone size are copied from that table; D and trimming were computed from the DNA. The sample consists of over 250,000 clones, about 87% of them appearing once. Trimming took 2 bases from V and 2 from J, leaving 13 bases between them. This CDR3 has 15 amino acids. The germline CDR1 and CDR2 sequences are SGHAT and FQDESV (reference sequence). This receptor was taken from a man aged 55-75 years who had recovered from COVID-19. The rearrangement uses TRBV11-1 and TRBJ2-7; tentative D call: TRBD1 (5 bases). Specimen: peripheral blood. For the CDR3, the DNA is TGTGCCAGCAGCTTATCCAGGGCCCCTACCTACGAGCAGTACTTC. Encoded protein: CASSLSRAPTYEQYF.